Following are 29 T cell receptor beta chains from one sample sequenced in a study of blood T cell repertoires in COVID-19. Data came from immunoSEQ multiplex PCR; TCRdb stores just in-frame clones and leaves some out. The sample holds roughly 300,000 clones, about 83% seen once. Sequencing was carried out using peripheral blood. The receptors were gathered from a woman in her 50s with acute or convalescent COVID-19.

In its sample, this clone was seen once. This sequence joins TRBV2 and TRBJ1-2, with TRBD1 matching 10 bases. The CDR3 sequence is 14 residues long. V lost 3 bases, J lost 6 bases, and 4 bases stayed unmatched. Per the germline V gene, CDR1 is SNHLY and CDR2 is FYNNEI. The CDR3, as DNA: TGTGCCAGCAGTGATGGTGGACAGGGGGATGGCTACACCTTC. Amino acid sequence: CASSDGGQGDGYTF.

The gene calls are TRBV20-1 and TRBJ1-1; D is unresolved. Trimming stripped 7 bases from V and 6 bases from J, with 12 bases between. Germline-derived CDR1 and CDR2 are DFQATT and SNEGSKA (reference sequence). The CDR3 is 11 amino acids. CDR3 sequence (DNA): TGCAGTGTTGTGGAGGAGGCTGAAGCTTTCTTT. This codes for CSVVEEAEAFF.

This chain joins TRBV5-1 and TRBJ2-5; 7 nucleotides line up with TRBD1. Per the germline V gene, CDR1 is SGHRS and CDR2 is YFSETQ. The CDR3 has 15 residues. V dropped 1 base and J dropped 0; count of bases not matched to a gene: 3. The CDR3 bases are TGCGCCAGCAGCTTGCAGACAGGGCACCAAGAGACCCAGTACTTC. As protein: CASSLQTGHQETQYF.

J is TRBJ1-2 and V is TRBV5-1; 9 nucleotides align to TRBD1. This CDR3 region has 16 residues. J lost 3 bases, V lost 0 bases, and 6 bases had no gene match. The germline V gene encodes CDR1 SGHRS and CDR2 YFSETQ. The CDR3 reads CASSLAMRQGDYGYTF. As DNA, the CDR3 is TGCGCCAGCAGCTTGGCTATGAGACAGGGGGACTATGGCTACACCTTC. Full variable domain (rest looked up from reference TRBV5-1 and TRBJ1-2): KAGVTQTPRYLIKTRGQQVTLSCSPISGHRSVSWYQQTPGQGLQFLFEYFSETQRNKGNFPGRFSGRQFSNSRSEMNVSTLELGDSALYLCASSLAMRQGDYGYTFGSGTRLTVV.

V is TRBV5-1 and J is TRBJ2-1, with D perhaps TRBD1 (6 bases). Trimming left V 0 bases short and J 8 bases short, with 9 bases between. The germline gives CDR1 SGHRS, CDR2 YFSETQ. There are 13 residues in the CDR3. CDR3 bases: TGCGCCAGCAGCTTGGAGGCAGGGGATGAGCAGTTCTTC. Its translation: CASSLEAGDEQFF.

This clone was seen a handful of times. The chain recombines TRBV5-1 with TRBJ1-1; 7 positions agree with TRBD1. The length of the CDR3 is 14 residues. Per the germline V gene, CDR1 is SGHRS and CDR2 is YFSETQ. The V gene end was trimmed by 6 bases and the J gene end by 3 bases; junction bases not matched to a gene: 8. The CDR3 reads CASTQGGPDTEAFF. For the CDR3, the DNA is TGCGCCAGCACCCAAGGGGGCCCGGACACTGAAGCTTTCTTT.

In its sample, this clone was seen once. The J gene is TRBJ1-5, the V gene TRBV18; 12 bases agree with TRBD1. The germline gives CDR1 KGHSH, CDR2 LQKENI. The CDR3 is made up of 15 amino acids. The V and J ends lost 3 bases and 5 bases, in that order; junction bases with no gene match: 2. The CDR3: CASSPGTGGDQPQHF. The CDR3, as DNA: TGTGCCAGCTCACCCGGGACAGGGGGCGATCAGCCCCAGCATTTT.

This chain joins TRBV19 and TRBJ2-2; D may be TRBD1 (5 bases). Germline CDR1 is LNHDA and CDR2 is SQIVND (reference sequence). Trimming pared 6 bases from V and 7 bases from J, leaving 15 bases between. CDR3 length: 14 amino acids. For the CDR3, the DNA is TGTGCCAGTAGCATCTCCTCTAGGGGCGGGGAGCTGTTTTTT. It specifies CASSISSRGGELFF.

V usage is TRBV4-2 and J usage is TRBJ1-2, with D unclear. CDR1 is LGHNA, CDR2 YNFKEQ, per germline. The CDR3 length is 13 residues. V was trimmed by 0 bases and J by 5 bases, leaving 7 bases between them. The CDR3, as DNA: TGTGCCAGCAGCCAAGATTCCAGGTATGGCTACACCTTC. It specifies CASSQDSRYGYTF.

The V call is TRBV3-1 (or the pseudogene TRBV3-2), the J call TRBJ1-1; no clear D gene. Trimming shortened V by 0 bases and J by 1 base, and 6 bases separated the two germline ends. The CDR3 runs to 14 residues. The germline CDR1 and CDR2 sequences are LGHDT and YNNKEL (reference sequence). The chain's CDR3 is CASSQEWQNTEAFF. For the CDR3, the DNA is TGTGCCAGCAGCCAAGAATGGCAGAACACTGAAGCTTTCTTT.

The chain employs TRBV9 and TRBJ1-4; 9 positions match TRBD1. V trimming: 4 bases; J trimming: 8 bases; junction bases outside the gene matches: 9. The CDR3 spans 15 residues. Germline loops: CDR1 SGDLS, CDR2 YYNGEE. The CDR3 here is CASSRSGDRGEKLFF. The CDR3 nucleotides read TGTGCCAGCAGCAGATCCGGAGACAGGGGGGAAAAACTGTTTTTT.

This clone appeared once. The chain joins TRBV6-1 to TRBJ1-3; 7 positions agree with TRBD1. V dropped 3 bases and J dropped 2; count of bases not matched to a gene: 4. The V gene's germline CDR1 is MNHNS and CDR2 SASEGT. The CDR3 extends over 15 amino acids. The CDR3 region is CASSDDRAPGNTIYF. The CDR3 DNA is TGTGCCAGCAGTGACGACAGGGCGCCTGGAAACACCATATATTTT.

J is TRBJ1-1 and V is TRBV6-5; 7 bases match TRBD1. This CDR3 is built from 13 residues. CDR1 MNHEY and CDR2 SVGAGI come from the germline V gene. The junction had 10 bases not matched to a gene; V was cut back by 8 bases and J by 7 bases. CDR3 DNA: TGTGCCAGCTGCCAAACAGGGGCCCTTGAAGCTTTCTTT. This codes for CASCQTGALEAFF.

The chain uses TRBV30 and TRBJ2-1, with 9 bases matching TRBD1. The ends lost 2 bases at V and 9 bases at J; junction bases unmatched: 8. CDR3 size: 14 residues. Germline loops: CDR1 GTSNPN, CDR2 SVGIG (reference sequence). The CDR3 nucleotides read TGTGCCTGGAGTTATCGGGACAGGGCGGCTGAGCAGTTCTTC. This encodes CAWSYRDRAAEQFF.

The chain links TRBV5-4 to TRBJ2-3; 12 positions match TRBD2. The germline CDR1 and CDR2 sequences are SGHNT and YYREEE (reference sequence). CDR3 length: 16 amino acids. V lost 4 bases to trimming and J lost 6 bases; unmatched junction nucleotides: 9. The CDR3 spells CASSLWTSGELDTQYF. The CDR3 DNA sequence: TGTGCCAGCAGCCTGTGGACTAGCGGGGAGTTGGATACGCAGTATTTT.

The chain uses TRBV5-6 and TRBJ2-5, with 8 bases aligning to TRBD1. Germline CDR1 SGHDT, CDR2 YYEEEE. CDR3 length equals 14 residues. Trimming at V came to 4 bases and at J to 1 base, leaving 3 bases not matched to a gene. CDR3 amino acids: CASSPGQGQETQYF. In DNA form, the CDR3 reads TGTGCCAGCAGCCCCGGACAGGGCCAAGAGACCCAGTACTTC.

V and J are TRBV7-3 and TRBJ2-1, with D possibly TRBD2 on 5 matching bases. V lost 6 bases and J lost 12, with 18 bases in between. The germline gives CDR1 SGHTA, CDR2 FQGTGA. This CDR3 contains 13 residues. CDR3 protein: CASSPTRDKGQFF. CDR3 DNA sequence: TGTGCCAGCAGTCCTACGAGGGATAAAGGGCAGTTCTTC.

The chain carries TRBV27 and TRBJ2-7; D is perhaps TRBD1 (6 bases). The CDR3 extends over 15 amino acids. V was shortened by 6 bases and J by 1 base, with 16 bases between the two germline ends. Germline CDR1 MNHEY, CDR2 SMNVEV (reference sequence). Written as DNA, the CDR3 is TGTGCCAGCAGCCCCAGGGGCCCCTCATCCTACGAGCAGTACGTC. Its protein is CASSPRGPSSYEQYV.

V usage is TRBV10-3 and J usage is TRBJ1-1; D may be TRBD1 (5 bases). Between the trimmed V and J ends, which lost 7 bases and 1 base, there was a span of 10 bases. The CDR3 sequence is 13 residues long. Germline lookup yields CDR1 ENHRY and CDR2 SYGVKD. CDR3 loop: CAIKGGENTEAFF. In nucleotides, the CDR3 is TGTGCCATCAAAGGAGGGGAGAACACTGAAGCTTTCTTT.

This clone appeared a single time. The chain carries TRBV12-1 and TRBJ2-4; the tabulated D call, TRBD1, remains unverified against the DNA. TRBV12-1 is a pseudogene locus. The CDR3 is made up of 16 amino acids. Here the CDR3 reads CASSFDRVGKKNIQYF. CDR3 nucleotide sequence: TGTGCCAGCAGCTTCGACAGGGTTGGGAAAAAAAACATTCAGTACTTC.

The V and J genes are TRBV10-3 and TRBJ2-7; D may be TRBD1 (5 bases). The CDR3 spans 14 residues. Trimming removed 4 bases from V and 0 bases from J, with 10 bases in between. Per the germline V gene, CDR1 is ENHRY and CDR2 is SYGVKD. The DNA for the CDR3 is TGTGCCATCAGTGGGACATCGAGCTCCTACGAGCAGTACTTC. This codes for CAISGTSSSYEQYF.

The chain employs TRBV6-5 and TRBJ1-2, with a possible D match to TRBD1 (6 bases). The CDR3 length is 14 residues. Trimming took 4 bases from V and 2 from J, leaving 11 bases between them. Germline loops: CDR1 MNHEY, CDR2 SVGAGI. The CDR3: CASSLRQENYGYTF. CDR3 coding DNA: TGTGCCAGCAGTTTACGACAGGAAAACTATGGCTACACCTTC.

Here the CDR3 reads CASSAGLVVEQFF. DNA for the CDR3: TGTGCCAGCAGCGCGGGACTAGTGGTCGAGCAGTTCTTC. This chain joins TRBV9 and TRBJ2-1, with 8 positions matching TRBD2. With V trimmed by 3 bases and J by 10 bases, 6 bases remained unmatched. CDR3 size: 13 residues. Germline CDR1 SGDLS, CDR2 YYNGEE.

This clone was recorded many times. The rearrangement uses TRBV7-2 and TRBJ2-7; perhaps TRBD1 as D (5 bases). The V end was cut by 5 bases, the J end by 6 bases, with 14 bases between. The germline gives CDR1 SGHTA, CDR2 FQGNSA. The CDR3 length is 13 residues. The CDR3 protein is CASSARAGAEQYV. For the CDR3, the DNA is TGTGCCAGCAGCGCCAGGGCTGGGGCCGAGCAGTACGTC.

This rearrangement joins TRBV7-8 to TRBJ1-1, with TRBD1 matching 9 bases. The CDR3 has 15 amino acids. Per germline, CDR1 SGHVS and CDR2 FQNEAQ. J lost 6 bases, V lost 1 base, and 6 bases had no gene match. The CDR3: CASSLGYRGRAEAFF. The CDR3 DNA reads TGTGCCAGCAGCTTAGGATACAGGGGGCGAGCTGAAGCTTTCTTT.

The chain couples TRBV12-3 or TRBV12-4 to TRBJ2-1; D unresolved. The CDR3 sequence is 13 residues long. Trimming took off 3 bases at V and 9 bases at J, with 12 bases between the two ends. CDR3 sequence: CASSFSPAGEQFF. As DNA, the CDR3 is TGTGCCAGCAGTTTTAGCCCCGCCGGTGAGCAGTTCTTC.

A few counts support this clone. This rearrangement joins TRBV4-2 to TRBJ1-5; D is possibly TRBD1 (6 bases). CDR1 LGHNA and CDR2 YNFKEQ come from the germline V gene. The CDR3 covers 15 residues. The V and J ends lost 2 bases and 2 bases respectively, with 10 bases between them. CDR3: CASSQQGFGNQPQHF. For the CDR3, the DNA is TGTGCCAGCAGCCAACAGGGGTTCGGCAATCAGCCCCAGCATTTT.

In its sample, this clone was seen once. The genes are TRBV6-1 and TRBJ2-7; no clear D. This CDR3 is 12 amino acids long. The ends were cut back, 2 bases at V and 12 bases at J, with 14 bases in the middle. Germline V lookup: CDR1 MNHNS, CDR2 SASEGT. CDR3 sequence reads: CASSESYLKRYV. The CDR3 region has the DNA TGTGCCAGCAGTGAATCTTACCTGAAGCGGTACGTC.

About this clone: Additional DNA sequences in this sample encode the identical CDR3. The chain combines TRBV2 with TRBJ1-5; TRBD1 aligns across 7 bases. The germline gives CDR1 SNHLY, CDR2 FYNNEI. The CDR3 contains 13 residues. V gave up 7 bases and J gave up 2 bases; unmatched junction bases: 2. The CDR3 sequence: CASMGTGNQPQHF. The CDR3 coding sequence is TGTGCCAGCATGGGGACAGGCAATCAGCCCCAGCATTTT.